Presented here are 13 T cell receptor beta chains from one specimen sequenced in a study of control samples from healthy donors and cancer patients. The table came from immunoSEQ multiplex PCR; TCRdb's copy has only in-frame clones and leaves some out. The data hold just over 80,000 clones, with about nine tenths observed a single time. Material: blood. These receptors were taken from a middle-aged man in good health.

The chain is built from TRBV27 and TRBJ2-3, with TRBD1 identical over 9 bases. This CDR3 is 14 amino acids long. Germline lookup yields CDR1 MNHEY and CDR2 SMNVEV (reference sequence). J gave up 4 bases and V 6 bases, and 5 bases lay outside the gene matches. The CDR3 spells CASRAQGAADTQYF. The CDR3, as DNA: TGTGCCAGCAGAGCACAGGGGGCAGCAGATACGCAGTATTTT.

V and J are TRBV27 and TRBJ2-1; 9 bases match TRBD2. Germline assignment: CDR1 MNHEY and CDR2 SMNVEV (reference sequence). The CDR3 has 16 amino acids. V lost 2 bases to trimming and J lost 2 bases; unmatched junction nucleotides: 4. This chain's CDR3 is CASSLRLAATYNEQFF. The CDR3 DNA follows: TGTGCCAGCAGTTTAAGACTAGCGGCTACCTACAATGAGCAGTTCTTC.

The chain is built from TRBV6-5 and TRBJ1-1, with TRBD1 as a possible D gene (5 bases). Germline values: CDR1 MNHEY, CDR2 SVGAGI. V was pared by 7 bases and J by 5 bases, with 11 bases between. The CDR3 runs 12 residues. CDR3 sequence: CASTRGGTEAFF. In DNA form, the CDR3 reads TGTGCCAGCACGCGGGGGGGGACTGAAGCTTTCTTT.

The chain recombines TRBV3-1 (or the pseudogene TRBV3-2) with TRBJ2-1; D unresolved. V lost 1 base, J lost 7 bases, and 8 bases lay in between. CDR1 LGHDT and CDR2 YNNKEL come from the germline V gene (reference sequence). This CDR3 comprises 13 residues. DNA for the CDR3: TGTGCCAGCAGCCAAGGTCGGCAAAATGAGCAGTTCTTC. Protein: CASSQGRQNEQFF.

This clone appeared once. The genes are TRBV6-1 and TRBJ2-5; no clear D. The ends were cut back, 1 base at V and 5 bases at J, with 2 bases in the middle. This CDR3 region has 11 residues. Germline-derived CDR1 and CDR2 are MNHNS and SASEGT. CDR3 DNA sequence: TGTGCCAGCAGTGAAGGGGAGACCCAGTACTTC. Protein sequence: CASSEGETQYF.

This clone is a singleton in its sample. The chain recombines TRBV6-5 with TRBJ2-1; D remains unclear. Trimming shortened V by 6 bases and J by 6 bases, and 18 bases separated the two germline ends. The CDR3 covers 15 residues. Germline V CDR1 and CDR2: MNHEY, SVGAGI. The CDR3 spells CASSLQRPLFNEQFF. DNA for the CDR3: TGTGCCAGCAGCCTTCAGCGTCCCCTCTTCAATGAGCAGTTCTTC.

The rearrangement joins TRBV19 to TRBJ1-6; D gene uncertain. V shed 7 bases and J shed 0 bases, with 13 bases lying between them. Germline CDR1 and CDR2: LNHDA and SQIVND (reference sequence). This CDR3 contains 16 residues. The CDR3 DNA reads TGTGCCAGTAATATTATGATCAGCTCCTATAATTCACCCCTCCACTTT. The encoded protein is CASNIMISSYNSPLHF. Supplemented by reference TRBV19 and TRBJ1-6, the full variable domain reads DGGITQSPKYLFRKEGQNVTLSCEQNLNHDAMYWYRQDPGQGLRLIYYSQIVNDFQKGDIAEGYSVSREKKESFPLTVTSAQKNPTAFYLCASNIMISSYNSPLHFGNGTRLTVT.

V gene TRBV5-1 combines with J gene TRBJ1-1; D possibly corresponds to TRBD1 (6 bases). Germline values: CDR1 SGHRS, CDR2 YFSETQ. V lost 4 bases to trimming and J lost 3 bases, with 13 bases between them. The CDR3 is 14 amino acids. CDR3 DNA: TGCGCCAGCAGCGGGGGACACCCGTACACTGAAGCTTTCTTT. This translates into CASSGGHPYTEAFF.

V usage is TRBV18 and J usage is TRBJ1-2, with TRBD1 matching 9 bases. The CDR3 sequence is 14 residues long. Germline V gene lookup returns CDR1 KGHSH and CDR2 LQKENI. V shed 3 bases and J 4 bases; nucleotides not matched to a gene: 3. This CDR3 reads CASSPPGQGYGYTF. For the CDR3, the DNA is TGTGCCAGCTCACCGCCGGGACAGGGCTATGGCTACACCTTC.

This CDR3 is CASSSRTSGGRPREQYF. CDR3 in DNA: TGTGCCAGCAGTTCAAGGACTAGCGGGGGCCGACCCCGCGAGCAGTACTTC. The V call is TRBV27, the J call TRBJ2-7; TRBD2 matches at 13 bases. The CDR3 is 17 residues long. The V and J ends lost 4 bases and 6 bases, in that order; junction bases with no gene match: 12. Germline CDR1 is MNHEY and CDR2 is SMNVEV (reference sequence).

V usage is TRBV11-2 and J usage is TRBJ2-7; maybe TRBD1 (5 bases). From germline, CDR1 is SGHAT and CDR2 FQNNGV. This CDR3 has 14 residues. Between the trimmed V and J ends, which lost 2 bases and 4 bases, there was a span of 12 bases. CDR3 amino acids: CASSLNQGFYEQYF. The CDR3 coding sequence is TGTGCCAGCAGCTTAAACCAGGGATTTTACGAGCAGTACTTC.

The chain joins TRBV19 to TRBJ1-4; 7 positions agree with TRBD1. This CDR3 has 15 amino acids. Germline CDR1 reads LNHDA; CDR2 reads SQIVND (reference sequence). V gave up 1 base and J gave up 3 bases; unmatched junction bases: 2. CDR3 loop: CASSIARGPNEKLFF. The CDR3 DNA sequence: TGTGCCAGTAGTATAGCGAGGGGGCCTAATGAAAAACTGTTTTTT.

The chain couples TRBV15 to TRBJ2-3; 7 nucleotides agree with TRBD1. The CDR3 contains 16 residues. V lost 2 bases to trimming and J lost 1 base; unmatched junction nucleotides: 6. In germline, CDR1 is LNHNV, CDR2 YYDKDF (reference sequence). In DNA form, the CDR3 reads TGTGCCACCAGCAGAATAGGGGGCGGTCGCACAGATACGCAGTATTTT. Its protein is CATSRIGGGRTDTQYF.